These T cell receptor beta chains were read from a single sample in a study of CD8 T cells in ankylosing spondylitis. TCRdb re-analysed the 5' RACE reads in MiXCR, keeping a single row per CDR3 protein. The sample consists of a few hundred thousand distinct CDR3 sequences, around 24% of them appearing once. The sample consisted of blood, either unsorted or a sorted T cell fraction (not recorded which). Receptor source: a male donor with ankylosing spondylitis. Each CDR3 is given without its conserved first and last residue. A D gene is named only where the DNA matches it firmly.

TRBV10-3	TRBJ1-2	.	AISESLGTHGRT
TRBV7-3	TRBJ2-3	.	ASSPIRGEVDTQY
TRBV20-1	TRBJ2-7	TRBD2	SASSGRVYEQY
TRBV6-1	TRBJ2-1	TRBD2	ASRRPGTMNEQF
TRBV20-1	TRBJ2-7	TRBD2	SARDSQRELPGEQY
TRBV5-1	TRBJ1-1	.	ASTRQAMNTEAF
TRBV5-5	TRBJ2-2	TRBD2	ASSSSGPNTGELF
TRBV12-5	TRBJ2-1	TRBD2	ASGWGLAGVPEQF
TRBV10-3	TRBJ2-6	TRBD1	AITDRDSGANVLT
TRBV4-2	TRBJ2-7	TRBD2	ASSSGTSGSSGSYEQY
TRBV5-1	TRBJ2-2	TRBD2	ASSLVSGRNTGELF
TRBV27	TRBJ2-1	TRBD1	ASSPSRTGGFDEQF
TRBV5-1	TRBJ1-1	.	ASSSLTGRSTEAF
TRBV7-2	TRBJ2-2	.	ASSLEGGRELF
TRBV11-1	TRBJ1-4	.	ASSLDPGPNEKLF
TRBV10-3	TRBJ2-2	TRBD2	AISAGTSVNTGELF
TRBV9	TRBJ2-7	TRBD1	ASSVGGQGVYEQY
TRBV18	TRBJ2-2	.	ASSTLTGDTGELF
TRBV4-1	TRBJ2-5	TRBD2	ASRRSIAGEWETQY
TRBV21-1	TRBJ2-7	.	ASSKAHGTVSYEQY
TRBV5-1	TRBJ1-2	.	ASSLAGQGFDYGYT
TRBV6-1	TRBJ2-3	TRBD2	ASRRGGQSTDTQY
TRBV7-2	TRBJ2-5	.	ASSLQGARETQY
TRBV15	TRBJ2-3	.	ATSRGDQGGGTDTQY
TRBV20-1	TRBJ2-7	.	SARPDGFSYEQY
TRBV3-1	TRBJ2-1	.	ASSPRDTGSYNEQF
TRBV20-1	TRBJ1-6	.	SARSGLSYNSPLH
TRBV7-2	TRBJ1-1	.	ASSSTMNTEAF
TRBV13	TRBJ2-1	.	ASSTRINEQF
TRBV29-1	TRBJ1-3	TRBD1	SVRGADSGNTIY
TRBV6-1	TRBJ2-3	.	ASSDRWSTDTQY
TRBV29-1	TRBJ2-3	.	SAGFKGSDTQY
TRBV12-3/TRBV12-4	TRBJ2-7	TRBD1	ASSLMDRGIYEQY